These T cell receptor beta chains were read from a single sample in a study of T cells in Graves' hyperthyroidism and ophthalmopathy. TCRdb recomputed calls from the multiplex PCR reads with MiXCR, one row per CDR3 protein. The data show 300,000 to 400,000 distinct CDR3 sequences, with roughly a fifth seen just once and around 45% held by the top ten. The sequenced sample consisted of blood. The source is a woman between 50 and 59 years old with Graves' hyperthyroidism. The CDR3 runs from the conserved cysteine through the conserved F or W. D genes are given only for firm matches. Only some rows state a clone size, as once, few, many or a class for expanded clones.

D	size	J	V	DNA	CDR3
TRBD2	many	TRBJ2-4	TRBV20-1	TGCAGTGCTTCCCGACTAGCGGGGGTAGCCAAAAACATTCAGTACTTC	CSASRLAGVAKNIQYF
-	many	TRBJ2-7	TRBV2	TGTGCCAGCAGTGATGGATGGCAGACCTACGAGCAGTACTTC	CASSDGWQTYEQYF
-	-	TRBJ2-1	TRBV6-1	TGTGCCAGCAGTGAAGGGGGAGCTAGATTCAATGAGCAGTTCTTC	CASSEGGARFNEQFF
-	-	TRBJ2-1	TRBV6-1	TGTGCCAGCAGTGAAGCGCAGCTCGGGATCTCGTGGCAGAGCCTCTCCTACAATGAGCAGTTCTTC	CASSEAQLGISWQSLSYNEQFF
-	few	TRBJ1-6	TRBV28	TGTGCCAGCGGCCACTCACCCCTCCACTTT	CASGHSPLHF
-	many	TRBJ2-3	TRBV5-1	TGCGCCAGCAGCCTGGTTCCGGACCCCCGGTGGACAGATACGCAGTATTTT	CASSLVPDPRWTDTQYF
TRBD1	-	TRBJ1-3	TRBV29-1	TGCAGCGTTGAAGGGGACAGGGTCCAAGGAAACACCATATATTTT	CSVEGDRVQGNTIYF
-	many	TRBJ2-5	TRBV5-1	TGCGCCAGCAGAACGGCACAAGAGACCCAGTACTTC	CASRTAQETQYF
TRBD1	many	TRBJ1-2	TRBV28	TGTGCCAGCAGTCCTACAGGGGGAAAGGGGGGCTACACCTTC	CASSPTGGKGGYTF
TRBD2	few	TRBJ2-5	TRBV5-5	TGTGCCAGCAGCTTGGTTGCGGGGGGGCCGGAGACCCAGTACTTC	CASSLVAGGPETQYF
-	-	TRBJ1-2	TRBV4-2	TGTGCCAGCAGCCAAGATCCGGCTATGAATTATGGCTACACCTTC	CASSQDPAMNYGYTF
-	-	TRBJ2-7	TRBV7-9	TGTGCCAGCAGCTCAGACACGTCCTACGAGCAGTACTTC	CASSSDTSYEQYF
-	many	TRBJ2-1	TRBV7-3	TGTGCCAGCAGCCCCCTCCCAGGGGGGTGGCAGTTCTTC	CASSPLPGGWQFF
-	few	TRBJ2-1	TRBV6-1	TGTGCCAGCAGGAAGGCCCAGTACAATGAGCAGTTCTTC	CASRKAQYNEQFF
-	many	TRBJ1-5	TRBV20-1	TGCAGTGCTAGAGGGTATGGCAATCAGCCCCAGCATTTT	CSARGYGNQPQHF
-	few	TRBJ2-2	TRBV30	TGTGCCTGCCAGTCGGGCGCCGGGGAGCTGTTTTTT	CACQSGAGELFF
-	many	TRBJ2-7	TRBV27	TGTGCCAGCACGAGGACAGTGGGATCAAAAGTGGGGGAGCAGTACTTC	CASTRTVGSKVGEQYF
-	few	TRBJ1-1	TRBV7-6	TGTGCCAGCAGCAATATTCCAGGGGTAGGGCTTGAAGCTTTCTTT	CASSNIPGVGLEAFF
-	-	TRBJ1-5	TRBV27	TGTGAAAAAAGGACAGACTATAGCAATCAGCCCCAGCATTTT	CEKRTDYSNQPQHF
-	-	TRBJ1-2	TRBV29-1	TGCAGCATCGACAGCCTGCTCGGGGGGGGCTACACCTTC	CSIDSLLGGGYTF
-	many	TRBJ1-5	TRBV12-3/TRBV12-4	TGTGCCAGCAGTTTGGTCGGGGAGGGCCAGCCCCAGCATTTT	CASSLVGEGQPQHF
-	once	TRBJ2-7	TRBV20-1	TGCAGTGCTAAAGAGACCCACCTGTACGAGCAGTACTTC	CSAKETHLYEQYF
-	-	TRBJ1-1	TRBV5-4	TGTGCCAGCAGCTTTGCTGTCATGAACACTGAAGCTTTCTTT	CASSFAVMNTEAFF